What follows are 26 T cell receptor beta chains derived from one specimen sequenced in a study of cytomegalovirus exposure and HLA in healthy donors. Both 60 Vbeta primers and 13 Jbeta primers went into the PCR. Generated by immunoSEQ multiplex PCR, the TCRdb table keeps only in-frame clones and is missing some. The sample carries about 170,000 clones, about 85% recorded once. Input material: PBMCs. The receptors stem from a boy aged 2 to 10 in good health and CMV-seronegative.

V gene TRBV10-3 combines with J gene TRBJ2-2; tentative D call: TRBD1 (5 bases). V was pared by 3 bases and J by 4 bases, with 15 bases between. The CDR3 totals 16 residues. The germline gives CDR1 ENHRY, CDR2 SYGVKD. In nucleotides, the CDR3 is TGTGCCATCAGTGAATTCCGCAGGGTTACCACCGGGGAGCTGTTTTTT. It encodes CAISEFRRVTTGELFF.

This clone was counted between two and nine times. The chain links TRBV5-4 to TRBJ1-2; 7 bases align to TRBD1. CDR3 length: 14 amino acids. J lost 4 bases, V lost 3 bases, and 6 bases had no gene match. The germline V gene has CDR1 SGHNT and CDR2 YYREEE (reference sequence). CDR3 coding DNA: TGTGCCAGCAGCTCTGGAGACAGGGCCTATGGCTACACCTTC. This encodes CASSSGDRAYGYTF.

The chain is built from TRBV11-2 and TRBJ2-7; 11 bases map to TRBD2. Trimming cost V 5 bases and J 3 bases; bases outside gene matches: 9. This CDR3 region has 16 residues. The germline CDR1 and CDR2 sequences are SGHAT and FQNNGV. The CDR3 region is CASSGGTSGSNYEQYF. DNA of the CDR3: TGTGCCAGCAGCGGAGGGACTAGCGGTTCTAACTACGAGCAGTACTTC. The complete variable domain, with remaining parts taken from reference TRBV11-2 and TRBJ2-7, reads EAGVAQSPRYKIIEKRQSVAFWCNPISGHATLYWYQQILGQGPKLLIQFQNNGVVDDSQLPKDRFSAERLKGVDSTLKIQPAKLEDSAVYLCASSGGTSGSNYEQYFGPGTRLTVT.

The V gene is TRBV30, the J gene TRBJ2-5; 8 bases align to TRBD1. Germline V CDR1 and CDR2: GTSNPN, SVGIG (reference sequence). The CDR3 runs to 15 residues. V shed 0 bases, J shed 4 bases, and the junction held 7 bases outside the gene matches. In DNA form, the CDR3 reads TGTGCCTGGAGTGTCGCCAGGGGGCTTGGAGAGACCCAGTACTTC. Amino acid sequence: CAWSVARGLGETQYF.

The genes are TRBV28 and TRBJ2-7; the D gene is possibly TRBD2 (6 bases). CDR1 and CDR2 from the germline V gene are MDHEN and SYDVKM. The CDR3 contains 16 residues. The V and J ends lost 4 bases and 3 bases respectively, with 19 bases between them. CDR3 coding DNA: TGTGCCAGCAGTTCCGGGACTGGCGGGACGAGCTACGAGCAGTACTTC. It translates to CASSSGTGGTSYEQYF.

CDR3 DNA: TGCGCCAGCAGCTTAGGGACAGGGATGTCTGGGGCCAACGTCCTGACTTTC. Protein: CASSLGTGMSGANVLTF. V usage is TRBV5-1 and J usage is TRBJ2-6; 9 nucleotides match TRBD1. V shed 2 bases and J 1 base; nucleotides not matched to a gene: 4. CDR1 is SGHRS and CDR2 is YFSETQ in the germline V gene. CDR3 length: 17 amino acids.

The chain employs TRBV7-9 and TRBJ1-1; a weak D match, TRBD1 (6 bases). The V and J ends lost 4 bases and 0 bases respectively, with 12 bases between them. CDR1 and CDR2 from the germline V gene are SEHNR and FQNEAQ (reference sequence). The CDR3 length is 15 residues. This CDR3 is CASSSHREVNTEAFF. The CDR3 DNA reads TGTGCCAGCAGCTCCCACAGGGAAGTGAACACTGAAGCTTTCTTT.

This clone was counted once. CDR3 nucleotide sequence: TGTGCCAGCAGTTTTAGCGGGGGCCGCACAGATACGCAGTATTTT. Protein product: CASSFSGGRTDTQYF. The chain is built from TRBV6-6 and TRBJ2-3; 9 nucleotides line up with TRBD2. The CDR3 totals 15 residues. Losses at the gene ends were 4 bases for V and 1 base for J; bases not matched to a gene: 3. Germline values: CDR1 MNHNY, CDR2 SVGAGI (reference sequence).

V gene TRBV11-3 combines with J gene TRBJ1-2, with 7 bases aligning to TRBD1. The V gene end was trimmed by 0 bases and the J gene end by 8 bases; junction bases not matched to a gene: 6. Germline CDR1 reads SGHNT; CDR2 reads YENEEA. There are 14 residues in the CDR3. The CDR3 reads CASSLDAEGAGYTF. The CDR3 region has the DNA TGTGCCAGCAGCTTAGATGCGGAGGGGGCCGGCTACACCTTC. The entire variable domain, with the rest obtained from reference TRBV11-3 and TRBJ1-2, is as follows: EAGVVQSPRYKIIEKKQPVAFWCNPISGHNTLYWYLQNLGQGPELLIRYENEEAVDDSQLPKDRFSAERLKGVDSTLKIQPAELGDSAVYLCASSLDAEGAGYTFGSGTRLTVV.

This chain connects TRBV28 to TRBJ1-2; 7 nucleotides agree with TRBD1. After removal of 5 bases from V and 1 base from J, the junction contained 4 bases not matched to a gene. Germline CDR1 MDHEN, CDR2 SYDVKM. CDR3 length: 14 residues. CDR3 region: CASSINRGNYGYTF. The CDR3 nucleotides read TGTGCCAGCAGTATTAACAGGGGTAACTATGGCTACACCTTC.

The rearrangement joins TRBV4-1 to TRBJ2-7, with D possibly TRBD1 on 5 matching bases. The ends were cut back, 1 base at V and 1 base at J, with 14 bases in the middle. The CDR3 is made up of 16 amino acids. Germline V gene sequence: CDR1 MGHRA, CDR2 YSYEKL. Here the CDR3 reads CASSQARAGISYEQYF. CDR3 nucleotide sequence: TGCGCCAGCAGCCAAGCCCGGGCAGGGATTTCCTACGAGCAGTACTTC.

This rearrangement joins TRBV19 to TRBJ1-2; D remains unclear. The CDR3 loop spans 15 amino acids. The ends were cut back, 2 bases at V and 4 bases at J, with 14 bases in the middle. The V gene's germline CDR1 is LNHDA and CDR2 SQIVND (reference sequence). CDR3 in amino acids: CASSINQDPFYGYTF. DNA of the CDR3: TGTGCCAGTAGTATAAACCAGGATCCCTTCTATGGCTACACCTTC.

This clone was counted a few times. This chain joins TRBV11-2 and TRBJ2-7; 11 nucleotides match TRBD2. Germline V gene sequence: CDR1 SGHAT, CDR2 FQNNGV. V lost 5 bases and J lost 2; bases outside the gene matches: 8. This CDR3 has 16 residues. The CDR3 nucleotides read TGTGCCAGCAGCCTGACTAGCGGGGCCTTTACCTACGAGCAGTACTTC. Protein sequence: CASSLTSGAFTYEQYF. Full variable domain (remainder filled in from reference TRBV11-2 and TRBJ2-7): EAGVAQSPRYKIIEKRQSVAFWCNPISGHATLYWYQQILGQGPKLLIQFQNNGVVDDSQLPKDRFSAERLKGVDSTLKIQPAKLEDSAVYLCASSLTSGAFTYEQYFGPGTRLTVT.

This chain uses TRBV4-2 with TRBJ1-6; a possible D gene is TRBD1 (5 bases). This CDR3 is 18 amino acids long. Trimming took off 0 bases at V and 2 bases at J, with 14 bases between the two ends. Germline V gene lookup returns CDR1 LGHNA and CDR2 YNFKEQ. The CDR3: CASSQDAGLRTYNSPLHF. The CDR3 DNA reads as TGTGCCAGCAGCCAAGATGCGGGACTTCGGACCTATAATTCACCCCTCCACTTT.

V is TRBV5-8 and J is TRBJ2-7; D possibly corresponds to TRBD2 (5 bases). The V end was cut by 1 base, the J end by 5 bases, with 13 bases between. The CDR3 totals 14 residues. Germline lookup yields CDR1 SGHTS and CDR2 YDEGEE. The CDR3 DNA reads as TGTGCCAGCAGCTTGAGAAGCTCCGGGGACGAGCAGTACTTC. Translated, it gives CASSLRSSGDEQYF.

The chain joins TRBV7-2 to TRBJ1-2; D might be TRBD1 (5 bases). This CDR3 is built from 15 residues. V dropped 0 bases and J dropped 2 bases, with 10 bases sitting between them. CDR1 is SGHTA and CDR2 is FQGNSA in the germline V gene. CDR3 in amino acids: CASSLAYRQNYGYTF. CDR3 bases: TGTGCCAGCAGCTTAGCCTATCGACAGAACTATGGCTACACCTTC.

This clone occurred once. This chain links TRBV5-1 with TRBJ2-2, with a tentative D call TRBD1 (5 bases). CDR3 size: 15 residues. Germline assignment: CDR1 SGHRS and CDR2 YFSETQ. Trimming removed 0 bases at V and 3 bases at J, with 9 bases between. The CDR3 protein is CASSLEGADTGELFF. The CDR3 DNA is TGCGCCAGCAGCTTGGAAGGGGCCGACACCGGGGAGCTGTTTTTT.

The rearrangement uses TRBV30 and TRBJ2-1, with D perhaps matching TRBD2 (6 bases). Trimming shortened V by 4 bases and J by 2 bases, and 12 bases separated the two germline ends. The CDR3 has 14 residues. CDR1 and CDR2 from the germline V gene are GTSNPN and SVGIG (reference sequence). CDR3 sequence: CAWKVTGAYNEQFF. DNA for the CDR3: TGTGCCTGGAAAGTTACGGGGGCCTACAATGAGCAGTTCTTC.

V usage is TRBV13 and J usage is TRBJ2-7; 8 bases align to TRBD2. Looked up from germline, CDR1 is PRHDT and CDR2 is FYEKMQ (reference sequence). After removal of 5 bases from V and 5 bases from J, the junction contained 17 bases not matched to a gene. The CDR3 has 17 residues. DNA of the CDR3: TGTGCCAGCAGCCTAAACCGACAGCGGGAGCTCGTCGACGAGCAGTACTTC. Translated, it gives CASSLNRQRELVDEQYF.

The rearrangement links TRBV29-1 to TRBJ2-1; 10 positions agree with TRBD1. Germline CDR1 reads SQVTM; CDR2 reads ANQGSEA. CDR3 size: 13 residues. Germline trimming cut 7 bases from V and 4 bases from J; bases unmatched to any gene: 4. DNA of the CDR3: TGCAGCGCTTTGGGACAGGGGTACAATGAGCAGTTCTTC. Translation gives CSALGQGYNEQFF.

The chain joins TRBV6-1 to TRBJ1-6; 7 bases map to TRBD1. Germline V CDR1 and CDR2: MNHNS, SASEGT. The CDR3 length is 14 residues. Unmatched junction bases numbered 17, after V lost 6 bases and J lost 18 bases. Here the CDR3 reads CASSDYRGVGNHHF. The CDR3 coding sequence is TGTGCCAGCAGCGATTACAGGGGCGTCGGAAATCACCACTTT.

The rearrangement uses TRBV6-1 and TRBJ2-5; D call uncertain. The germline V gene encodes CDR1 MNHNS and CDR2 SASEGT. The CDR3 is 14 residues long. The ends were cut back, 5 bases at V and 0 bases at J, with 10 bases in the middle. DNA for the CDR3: TGTGCCAGCAGTACCAGCGCGTACCAAGAGACCCAGTACTTC. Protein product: CASSTSAYQETQYF.

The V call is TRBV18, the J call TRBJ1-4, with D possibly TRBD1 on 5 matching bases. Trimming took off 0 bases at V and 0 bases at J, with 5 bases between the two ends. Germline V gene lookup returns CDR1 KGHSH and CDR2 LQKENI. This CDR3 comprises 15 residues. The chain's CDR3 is CASSPPTATNEKLFF. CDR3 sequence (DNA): TGTGCCAGCTCACCACCGACAGCAACTAATGAAAAACTGTTTTTT.

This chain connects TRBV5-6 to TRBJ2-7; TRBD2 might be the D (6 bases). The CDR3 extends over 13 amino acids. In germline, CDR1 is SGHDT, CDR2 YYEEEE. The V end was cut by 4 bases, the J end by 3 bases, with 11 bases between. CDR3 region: CASSQRDFYEQYV. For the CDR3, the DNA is TGTGCCAGCAGCCAACGGGACTTCTACGAGCAGTACGTC.

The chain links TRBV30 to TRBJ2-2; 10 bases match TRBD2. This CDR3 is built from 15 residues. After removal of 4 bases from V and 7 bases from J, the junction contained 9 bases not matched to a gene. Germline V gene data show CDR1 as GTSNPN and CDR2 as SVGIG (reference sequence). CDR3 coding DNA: TGTGCCTGGAATGGGCTAGCGGGAGTCCGCGGGGAGCTGTTTTTT. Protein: CAWNGLAGVRGELFF.

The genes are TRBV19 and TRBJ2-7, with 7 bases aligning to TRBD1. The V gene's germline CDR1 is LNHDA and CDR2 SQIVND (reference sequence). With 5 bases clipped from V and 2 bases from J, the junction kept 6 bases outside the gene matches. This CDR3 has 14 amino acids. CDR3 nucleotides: TGTGCCAGTAGTCCCGACAGGGTTACCTACGAGCAGTACTTC. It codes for CASSPDRVTYEQYF.